Listed below are T cell receptor beta chains from one sample, sequenced in a study of cytomegalovirus exposure and HLA in healthy donors. Sequencing used immunoSEQ multiplex PCR; TCRdb keeps in-frame clones, though not all of them. This sample has 130,000 to 150,000 clones, with about four fifths found just once. The specimen was PBMCs. These receptor sequences come from a man aged 25 to 40 in good health and CMV-seropositive. Both conserved end residues are trimmed from each CDR3. A D gene is named only where the DNA matches it firmly.

v_gene: TRBV19
d_gene: .
j_gene: TRBJ2-7
CDR3aa: ASSIEARGYEQY

v_gene: TRBV2
d_gene: .
j_gene: TRBJ2-3
CDR3aa: ASSEGSRGTDTQY

v_gene: TRBV6-4
d_gene: TRBD2
j_gene: TRBJ2-3
CDR3aa: ASSEAGGTDTQY

v_gene: TRBV14
d_gene: .
j_gene: TRBJ1-1
CDR3aa: ASRDSLNTEAF

v_gene: TRBV19
d_gene: .
j_gene: TRBJ1-4
CDR3aa: ASKGTGREKLF

v_gene: TRBV29-1
d_gene: TRBD1
j_gene: TRBJ2-7
CDR3aa: SVALPGQGDVYEQY

v_gene: TRBV5-4
d_gene: TRBD1
j_gene: .
CDR3aa: ASSSRQGPYEQY

v_gene: TRBV2
d_gene: .
j_gene: TRBJ2-2
CDR3aa: ASRDRGGANTGELF

v_gene: TRBV4-1
d_gene: TRBD1
j_gene: TRBJ2-7
CDR3aa: ASSPGQGATYGSYEQY

v_gene: TRBV7-9
d_gene: .
j_gene: TRBJ2-3
CDR3aa: ASSLGTTPDTQY

v_gene: TRBV28
d_gene: .
j_gene: TRBJ2-2
CDR3aa: ASTGLFTGELF

v_gene: TRBV7-2
d_gene: .
j_gene: TRBJ1-1
CDR3aa: ASSSRQAGTTEAF

v_gene: TRBV27
d_gene: .
j_gene: TRBJ2-3
CDR3aa: ASSSRAVGRGRTSTDTQY

v_gene: TRBV9
d_gene: .
j_gene: TRBJ2-5
CDR3aa: ASNTPGEGETQY

v_gene: TRBV4-3
d_gene: .
j_gene: TRBJ1-2
CDR3aa: ASSQVAGSDYGYT

v_gene: TRBV9
d_gene: TRBD1
j_gene: TRBJ1-4
CDR3aa: ASSSGQGQSEKLF

v_gene: TRBV7-2
d_gene: TRBD1
j_gene: TRBJ1-2
CDR3aa: ASSLTGQGWGYT

v_gene: TRBV7-6
d_gene: TRBD1
j_gene: TRBJ1-1
CDR3aa: ASSLLRWGQKNTEAF

v_gene: TRBV5-6
d_gene: .
j_gene: TRBJ2-7
CDR3aa: ASSLNYVYEQY

v_gene: TRBV4-1
d_gene: .
j_gene: TRBJ2-5
CDR3aa: ASSLSVSQETQY

v_gene: TRBV25-1
d_gene: .
j_gene: .
CDR3aa: ASSEGDEQY

v_gene: TRBV4-3
d_gene: .
j_gene: TRBJ1-3
CDR3aa: ASSHTTGTSGNTIY

v_gene: TRBV5-1
d_gene: TRBD1
j_gene: TRBJ1-3
CDR3aa: ASSPGDSGNTIY

v_gene: TRBV19
d_gene: .
j_gene: TRBJ1-3
CDR3aa: ASSTGGTLSGNTIY